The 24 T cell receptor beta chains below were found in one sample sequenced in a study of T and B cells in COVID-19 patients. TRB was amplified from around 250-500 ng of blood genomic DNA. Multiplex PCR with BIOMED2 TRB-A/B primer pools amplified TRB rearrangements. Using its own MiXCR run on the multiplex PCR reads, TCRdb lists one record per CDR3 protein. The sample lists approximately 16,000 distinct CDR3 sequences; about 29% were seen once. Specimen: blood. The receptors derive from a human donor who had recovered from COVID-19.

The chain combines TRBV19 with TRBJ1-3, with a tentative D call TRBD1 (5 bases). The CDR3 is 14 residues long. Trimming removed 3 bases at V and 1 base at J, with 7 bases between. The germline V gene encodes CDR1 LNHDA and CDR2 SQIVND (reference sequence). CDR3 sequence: CASSMRGSGNTIYF. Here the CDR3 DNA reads TGTGCCAGTAGTATGAGGGGATCTGGAAACACCATATATTTT. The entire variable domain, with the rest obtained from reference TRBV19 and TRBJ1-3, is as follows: DGGITQSPKYLFRKEGQNVTLSCEQNLNHDAMYWYRQDPGQGLRLIYYSQIVNDFQKGDIAEGYSVSREKKESFPLTVTSAQKNPTAFYLCASSMRGSGNTIYFGEGSWLTVV.

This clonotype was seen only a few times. The CDR3 is CAASGGGAKSSYEQYF. DNA of the CDR3: TGTGCCGCCTCCGGCGGAGGGGCGAAAAGCTCCTACGAGCAGTACTTC. The chain employs TRBV6-6 and TRBJ2-7; TRBD2 might be the D (6 bases). Between the trimmed V and J ends, which lost 11 bases and 0 bases, there was a span of 23 bases. Germline lookup yields CDR1 MNHNY and CDR2 SVGAGI (reference sequence). The CDR3 totals 16 residues.

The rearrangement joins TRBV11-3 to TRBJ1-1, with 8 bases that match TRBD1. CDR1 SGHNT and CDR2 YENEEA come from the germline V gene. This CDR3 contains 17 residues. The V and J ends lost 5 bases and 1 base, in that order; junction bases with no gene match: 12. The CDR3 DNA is TGTGCCAGCAGCCATGGACAGGGTGAAGGGGCGAACACTGAAGCTTTCTTT. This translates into CASSHGQGEGANTEAFF.

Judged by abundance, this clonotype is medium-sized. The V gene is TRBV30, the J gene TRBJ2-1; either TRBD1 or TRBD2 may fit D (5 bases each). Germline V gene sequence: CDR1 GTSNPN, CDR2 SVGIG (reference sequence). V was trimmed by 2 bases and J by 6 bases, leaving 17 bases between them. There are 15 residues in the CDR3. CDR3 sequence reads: CAWSSPPRDLNEQFF. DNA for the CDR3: TGTGCCTGGAGTTCCCCTCCCCGGGACCTCAATGAGCAGTTCTTC.

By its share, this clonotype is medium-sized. CDR3 DNA sequence: TGTGCCTGGAGTGGTCAACATAGGGTGAACACCGGGGAGCTGTTTTTT. It yields the protein CAWSGQHRVNTGELFF. The chain carries TRBV30 and TRBJ2-2; D gene unclear. In germline, CDR1 is GTSNPN, CDR2 SVGIG (reference sequence). The CDR3 has 16 amino acids. V lost 1 base, J lost 1 base, and 13 bases lay in between.

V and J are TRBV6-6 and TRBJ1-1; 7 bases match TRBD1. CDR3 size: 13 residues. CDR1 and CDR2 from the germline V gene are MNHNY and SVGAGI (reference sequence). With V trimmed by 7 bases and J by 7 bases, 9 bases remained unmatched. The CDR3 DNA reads TGTGCCAGCACCCTGCAGGGGGTAAGTGAAGCTTTCTTT. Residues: CASTLQGVSEAFF.

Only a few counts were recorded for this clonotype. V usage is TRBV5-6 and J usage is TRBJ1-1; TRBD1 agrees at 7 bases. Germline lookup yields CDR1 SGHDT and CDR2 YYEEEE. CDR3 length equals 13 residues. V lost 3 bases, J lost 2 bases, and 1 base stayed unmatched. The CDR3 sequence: CASSWDRNTEAFF. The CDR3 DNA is TGTGCCAGCAGCTGGGACAGAAACACTGAAGCTTTCTTT.

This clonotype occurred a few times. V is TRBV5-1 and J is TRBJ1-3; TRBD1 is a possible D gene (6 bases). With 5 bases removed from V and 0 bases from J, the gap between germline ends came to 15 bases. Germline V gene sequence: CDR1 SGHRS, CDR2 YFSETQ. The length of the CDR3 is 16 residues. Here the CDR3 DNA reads TGCGCCAGCAGTCCGAGGGGGGCCAGCTCTGGAAACACCATATATTTT. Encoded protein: CASSPRGASSGNTIYF.

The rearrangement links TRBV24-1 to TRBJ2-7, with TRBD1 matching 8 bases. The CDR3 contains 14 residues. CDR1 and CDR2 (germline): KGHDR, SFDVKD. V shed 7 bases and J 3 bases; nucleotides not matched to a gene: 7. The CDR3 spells CATSPDRGNYEQYF. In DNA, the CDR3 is TGTGCCACCAGCCCAGACAGGGGCAACTACGAGCAGTACTTC.

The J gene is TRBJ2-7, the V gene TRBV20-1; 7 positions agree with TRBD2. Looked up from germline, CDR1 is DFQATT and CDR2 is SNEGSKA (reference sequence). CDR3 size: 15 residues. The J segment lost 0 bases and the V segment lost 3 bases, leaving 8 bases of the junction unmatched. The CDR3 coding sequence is TGCAGTGCTAGGGGGAGGGTAGGGAACTCCTACGAGCAGTACTTC. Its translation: CSARGRVGNSYEQYF.

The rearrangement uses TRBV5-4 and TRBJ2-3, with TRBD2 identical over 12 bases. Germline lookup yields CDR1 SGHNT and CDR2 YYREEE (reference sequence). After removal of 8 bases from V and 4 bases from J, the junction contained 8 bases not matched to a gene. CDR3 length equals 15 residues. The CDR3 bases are TGTGCCAGTAGCGGCCGACTAGCGGGAGCAGATACGCAGTATTTT. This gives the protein CASSGRLAGADTQYF. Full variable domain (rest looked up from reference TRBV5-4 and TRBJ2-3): ETGVTQSPTHLIKTRGQQVTLRCSSQSGHNTVSWYQQALGQGPQFIFQYYREEENGRGNFPPRFSGLQFPNYSSELNVNALELDDSALYLCASSGRLAGADTQYFGPGTRLTVL.

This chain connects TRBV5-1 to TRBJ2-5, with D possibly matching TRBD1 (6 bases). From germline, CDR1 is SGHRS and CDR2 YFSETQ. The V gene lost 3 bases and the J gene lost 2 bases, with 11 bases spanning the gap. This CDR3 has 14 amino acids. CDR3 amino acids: CASSSQGRQETQYF. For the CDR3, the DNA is TGCGCCAGCAGCTCACAGGGCAGACAAGAGACCCAGTACTTC. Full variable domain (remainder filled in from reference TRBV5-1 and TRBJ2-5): KAGVTQTPRYLIKTRGQQVTLSCSPISGHRSVSWYQQTPGQGLQFLFEYFSETQRNKGNFPGRFSGRQFSNSRSEMNVSTLELGDSALYLCASSSQGRQETQYFGPGTRLLVL.

The CDR3 here is CASSPWASGGVGEQFF. For the CDR3, the DNA is TGTGCCAGCAGCCCCTGGGCGAGCGGGGGGGTCGGTGAGCAGTTCTTC. The rearrangement links TRBV11-3 to TRBJ2-1; 10 positions agree with TRBD2. The CDR3 has 16 residues. Germline V gives CDR1 SGHNT, CDR2 YENEEA. After removal of 5 bases from V and 9 bases from J, the junction contained 13 bases not matched to a gene. Using reference TRBV11-3 and TRBJ2-1 for the parts outside the CDR3, the full variable domain is EAGVVQSPRYKIIEKKQPVAFWCNPISGHNTLYWYLQNLGQGPELLIRYENEEAVDDSQLPKDRFSAERLKGVDSTLKIQPAELGDSAVYLCASSPWASGGVGEQFFGPGTRLTVL.

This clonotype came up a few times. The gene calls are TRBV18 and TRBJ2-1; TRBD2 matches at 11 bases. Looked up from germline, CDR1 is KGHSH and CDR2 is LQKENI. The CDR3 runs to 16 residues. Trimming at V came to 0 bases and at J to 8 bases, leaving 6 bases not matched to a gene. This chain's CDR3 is CASSPPTSGSYDEQFF. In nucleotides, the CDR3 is TGTGCCAGCTCACCACCTACTAGCGGGAGCTATGATGAGCAGTTCTTC.

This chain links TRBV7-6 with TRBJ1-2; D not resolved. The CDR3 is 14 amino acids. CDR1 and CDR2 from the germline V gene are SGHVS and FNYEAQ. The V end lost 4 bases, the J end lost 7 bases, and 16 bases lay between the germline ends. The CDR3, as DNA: TGTGCCAGCAGCTGGGATATAATCTCTCTTGGCTACACCTTC. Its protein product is CASSWDIISLGYTF.

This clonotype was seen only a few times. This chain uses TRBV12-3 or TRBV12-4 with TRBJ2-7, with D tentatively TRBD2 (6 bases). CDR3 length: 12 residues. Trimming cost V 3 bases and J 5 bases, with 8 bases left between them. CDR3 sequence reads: CASSFGGNEQYF. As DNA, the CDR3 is TGTGCCAGCAGTTTTGGAGGGAACGAGCAGTACTTC.

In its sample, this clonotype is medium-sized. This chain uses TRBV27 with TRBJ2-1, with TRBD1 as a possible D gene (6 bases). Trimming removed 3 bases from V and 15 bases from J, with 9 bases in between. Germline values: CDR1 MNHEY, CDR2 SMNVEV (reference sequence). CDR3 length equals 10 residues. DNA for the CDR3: TGTGCCAGCAGTTTCAGGACAGCGTTCTTC. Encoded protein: CASSFRTAFF.

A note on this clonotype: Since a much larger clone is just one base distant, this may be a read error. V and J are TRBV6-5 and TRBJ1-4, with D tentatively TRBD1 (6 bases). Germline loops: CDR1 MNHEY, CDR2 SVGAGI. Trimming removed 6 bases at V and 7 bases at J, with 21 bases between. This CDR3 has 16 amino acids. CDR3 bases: TGTGCCAGCAGCCAGGACAGAAACTTAGTGAGTGAAAAACTGTTTTTT. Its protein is CASSQDRNLVSEKLFF.

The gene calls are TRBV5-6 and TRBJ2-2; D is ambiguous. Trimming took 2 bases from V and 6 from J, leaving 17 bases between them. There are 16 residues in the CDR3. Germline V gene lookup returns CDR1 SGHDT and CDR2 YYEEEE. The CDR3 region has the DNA TGTGCCAGCAGCTTCGGTCGGCCGGTTCTGGCCGGGGAGCTGTTTTTT. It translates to CASSFGRPVLAGELFF.

The CDR3 here is CASSRYSDTIYF. CDR3 nucleotide sequence: TGTGCCAGCTCTCGATATTCCGACACCATATATTTT. The chain employs TRBV18 and TRBJ1-3; no firm D call. Trimming removed 6 bases from V and 8 bases from J, with 11 bases in between. CDR1 is KGHSH and CDR2 is LQKENI in the germline V gene. CDR3 size: 12 residues. Full variable domain (rest looked up from reference TRBV18 and TRBJ1-3): NAGVMQNPRHLVRRRGQEARLRCSPMKGHSHVYWYRQLPEEGLKFMVYLQKENIIDESGMPKERFSAEFPKEGPSILRIQQVVRGDSAAYFCASSRYSDTIYFGEGSWLTVV.

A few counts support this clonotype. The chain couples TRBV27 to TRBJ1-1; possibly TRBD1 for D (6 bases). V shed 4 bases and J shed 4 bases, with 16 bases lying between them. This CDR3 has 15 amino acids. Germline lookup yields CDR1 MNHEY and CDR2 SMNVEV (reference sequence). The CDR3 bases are TGTGCCAGCAGTTCGTACAGGGCTGAATTCACTGAAGCTTTCTTT. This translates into CASSSYRAEFTEAFF.

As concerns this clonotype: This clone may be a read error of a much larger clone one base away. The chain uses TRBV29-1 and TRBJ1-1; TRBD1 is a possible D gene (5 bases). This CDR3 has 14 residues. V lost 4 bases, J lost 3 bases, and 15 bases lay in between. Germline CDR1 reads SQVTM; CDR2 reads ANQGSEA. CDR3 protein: CSVVQSGGDTEAFF. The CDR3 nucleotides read TGCAGCGTTGTCCAAAGCGGGGGGGACACTGAAGCTTTCTTT. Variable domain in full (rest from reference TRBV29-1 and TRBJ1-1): SAVISQKPSRDICQRGTSLTIQCQVDSQVTMMFWYRQQPGQSLTLIATANQGSEATYESGFVIDKFPISRPNLTFSTLTVSNMSPEDSSIYLCSVVQSGGDTEAFFGQGTRLTVV.

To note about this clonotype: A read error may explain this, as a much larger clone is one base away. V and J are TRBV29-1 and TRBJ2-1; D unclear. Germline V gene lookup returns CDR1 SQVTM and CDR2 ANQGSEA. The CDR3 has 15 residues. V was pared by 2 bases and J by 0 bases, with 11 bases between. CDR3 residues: CSVESRRTSYNEQFF. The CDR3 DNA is TGCAGCGTTGAATCCAGGCGGACCTCCTACAATGAGCAGTTCTTC.

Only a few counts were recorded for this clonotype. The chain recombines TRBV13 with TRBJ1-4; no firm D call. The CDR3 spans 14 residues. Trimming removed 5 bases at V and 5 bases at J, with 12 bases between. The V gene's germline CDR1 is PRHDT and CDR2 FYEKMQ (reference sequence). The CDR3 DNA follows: TGTGCCAGCAGCCTATCAGGTCAGAATGAAAAACTGTTTTTT. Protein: CASSLSGQNEKLFF.